The T cell receptor (beta chain) described here comes from a study of shared clonotypes between healthy human individuals. Study-wide results and limits: Researchers sampled only blood; tissue repertoires likely differ. All-four-donor shared clonotypes had higher generation probabilities than non-shared clonotypes did.

This CDR3 comprises 14 residues. V trimming: 2 bases; J trimming: 5 bases; junction bases outside the gene matches: 3. Germline-derived CDR1 and CDR2 are MNHEY and SMNVEV (reference sequence). The naive CD8 fraction comprised CD45RO-negative cells positively selected for CCR7 and excluded terminally differentiated effector memory CD45RA+ cells. This clone was counted between two and nine times. The antigen is undetermined. Generated by immunoSEQ multiplex PCR, the TCRdb table keeps only in-frame clones and is missing some. Of 550,000 to 750,000 clones detected, about 91% appear once; the ten largest clones hold 20% to 25%.

The J gene is TRBJ2-5, the V gene TRBV27; 9 bases map to TRBD1. This receptor was obtained from a man in his thirties or forties in good health. Sequenced input: naive CD8+ T cells sorted from blood. The CDR3 bases are TGTGCCAGCAGTTTAAACAGGGGGCGGGAGACCCAGTACTTC. The encoded protein is CASSLNRGRETQYF.